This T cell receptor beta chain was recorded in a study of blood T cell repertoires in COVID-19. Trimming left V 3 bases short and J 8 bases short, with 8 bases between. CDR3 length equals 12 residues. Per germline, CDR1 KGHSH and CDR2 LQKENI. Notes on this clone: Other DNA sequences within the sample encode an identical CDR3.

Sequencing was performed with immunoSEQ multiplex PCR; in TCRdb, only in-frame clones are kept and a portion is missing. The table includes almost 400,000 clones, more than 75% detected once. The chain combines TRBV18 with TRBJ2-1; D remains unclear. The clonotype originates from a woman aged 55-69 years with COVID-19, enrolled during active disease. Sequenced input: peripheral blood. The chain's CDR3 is CASSPASDEQFF. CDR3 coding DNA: TGTGCCAGCTCACCGGCGAGCGATGAGCAGTTCTTC.